This T cell receptor (beta chain) is from a study of Graves' ophthalmopathy and Graves' hyperthyroidism. Study at large: The blood sample was drawn at first diagnosis and before any treatment. Findings of the study overall: At approximately 70% sensitivity and 72.22% specificity, the model predicted progression of the ophthalmopathy.

In the case of this clonotype: The target antigen is unknown.

Moderately to severely active ophthalmopathy under 3 months, CAS at least 3, NOSPECS at least 4. Other autoimmune diseases, uncontrolled infections, pregnancy and lactation each led to patient exclusion. CDR3 regions of TCR beta were amplified from RNA transcripts. Investigators did first-round RT-PCR with HTBI primers, then second-round multiplex PCR. TCRdb ran MiXCR on the multiplex PCR reads and lists one entry per CDR3 protein. The table records almost 400,000 distinct CDR3 sequences, 15% to 20% of them present only once. This CDR3 region has 16 residues. Trimming left V 2 bases short and J 1 base short, with 11 bases between. Germline V gives CDR1 SGHAT, CDR2 FQNNGV.

The material sequenced was peripheral blood. This clonotype originated in a woman aged 18-30 years with Graves' ophthalmopathy. This chain connects TRBV11-2 to TRBJ2-2; no reliable D call. The CDR3 sequence: CASSLLAKMNTGELFF. The CDR3 coding sequence is TGTGCCAGCAGCTTACTGGCAAAGATGAACACCGGGGAGCTGTTTTTT.